What follows are 3 T cell receptor beta chains derived from one specimen sequenced in a study of siplizumab effects on memory and regulatory T cells. Measured with immunoSEQ multiplex PCR; TCRdb has only the in-frame clones, and not every one. The repertoire includes some 100,000 clones, 91% of them detected once, and roughly 2.6% sits in the top ten. What was sequenced was CD4+ T cells sorted from blood. These receptors all stem from a human donor in good health. Some clones in this sample may be carry-over from other donors' samples.

The chain is built from TRBV9 and TRBJ1-2; TRBD1 aligns across 9 bases. The CDR3 is 15 residues long. V lost 0 bases to trimming and J lost 4 bases; unmatched junction nucleotides: 4. The V gene's germline CDR1 is SGDLS and CDR2 YYNGEE. CDR3 sequence (DNA): TGTGCCAGCAGCGTAGGGACAGGGGCAGGCTATGGCTACACCTTC. It specifies CASSVGTGAGYGYTF.

The chain joins TRBV29-1 to TRBJ2-2, with TRBD1 matching over 8 bases. Germline values: CDR1 SQVTM, CDR2 ANQGSEA. The junction had 3 bases not matched to a gene; V was cut back by 4 bases and J by 2 bases. The CDR3 has 14 amino acids. The CDR3: CSVVGQGNTGELFF. DNA for the CDR3: TGCAGCGTTGTAGGACAGGGAAACACCGGGGAGCTGTTTTTT.

V usage is TRBV5-8 and J usage is TRBJ2-2; D assignment may be TRBD1 or TRBD2 (5 bases each). Trimming pared 2 bases from V and 2 bases from J, leaving 13 bases between. The CDR3 consists of 16 residues. CDR1 and CDR2 from the germline V gene are SGHTS and YDEGEE. The CDR3 DNA is TGTGCCAGCAGCTTCGACGGGACGGGAAACACCGGGGAGCTGTTTTTT. This codes for CASSFDGTGNTGELFF.